The 32 T cell receptor beta chains presented below share a single source sample, sequenced in a study of early stage breast cancer tumors. Profiled with immunoSEQ multiplex PCR; TCRdb holds only in-frame clones, not every one. The sample carries over 40,000 clones, around four fifths recorded once. The material sequenced was blood. All receptors come from a person aged 40 to 50 with breast cancer.

The chain employs TRBV13 and TRBJ2-1, with 7 bases identical to TRBD2. The CDR3 runs to 17 residues. Germline V gives CDR1 PRHDT, CDR2 FYEKMQ (reference sequence). The V gene end was trimmed by 2 bases and the J gene end by 4 bases; junction bases not matched to a gene: 11. The CDR3 DNA sequence: TGTGCCAGCAGCTTAACCGCGGGGGACTTCCTTTACAATGAGCAGTTCTTC. It codes for CASSLTAGDFLYNEQFF. Combining the CDR3 with reference TRBV13 and TRBJ2-1 gives the whole variable domain AAGVIQSPRHLIKEKRETATLKCYPIPRHDTVYWYQQGPGQDPQFLISFYEKMQSDKGSIPDRFSAQQFSDYHSELNMSSLELGDSALYFCASSLTAGDFLYNEQFFGPGTRLTVL.

V and J are TRBV4-1 and TRBJ2-7; 10 bases align to TRBD2. The V and J ends lost 5 bases and 2 bases, in that order; junction bases with no gene match: 9. Germline loops: CDR1 MGHRA, CDR2 YSYEKL. The CDR3 loop spans 16 amino acids. CDR3 residues: CASSGTGLAATYEQYF. CDR3 bases: TGCGCCAGCAGCGGCACCGGACTAGCGGCCACCTACGAGCAGTACTTC.

The chain couples TRBV6-1 to TRBJ2-1, with D perhaps TRBD2 (5 bases). Germline-derived CDR1 and CDR2 are MNHNS and SASEGT. V was clipped by 2 bases and J by 5 bases, with 16 bases between them. This CDR3 contains 16 residues. The CDR3 region has the DNA TGTGCCAGCAGTGAATTCGGGTTACACGGGGACAATGAGCAGTTCTTC. The encoded protein is CASSEFGLHGDNEQFF.

This clone turned up a few times. CDR3: CASSLARGTGDNEQYF. The CDR3 DNA reads as TGTGCCAGCAGCTTAGCGCGGGGGACAGGGGACAACGAGCAGTACTTC. This sequence joins TRBV7-6 and TRBJ2-7; TRBD1 agrees at 10 bases. Germline V CDR1 and CDR2: SGHVS, FNYEAQ. Unmatched junction bases numbered 7, after V lost 0 bases and J lost 5 bases. The CDR3 extends over 16 amino acids. The variable domain in full, completed from reference TRBV7-6 and TRBJ2-7, reads GAGVSQSPRYKVTKRGQDVALRCDPISGHVSLYWYRQALGQGPEFLTYFNYEAQQDKSGLPNDRFSAERPEGSISTLTIQRTEQRDSAMYRCASSLARGTGDNEQYFGPGTRLTVT.

This sequence joins TRBV7-2 and TRBJ2-1, with a possible D match to TRBD2 (6 bases). Trimming removed 5 bases at V and 10 bases at J, with 12 bases between. The germline CDR1 and CDR2 sequences are SGHTA and FQGNSA. The CDR3 runs 12 residues. The CDR3: CASSPGLTEQFF. The CDR3, as DNA: TGTGCCAGCAGCCCGGGACTGACAGAGCAGTTCTTC.

The chain has TRBV11-2 and TRBJ2-3; a weak D match, TRBD2 (5 bases). V was shortened by 5 bases and J by 5 bases, with 20 bases between the two germline ends. The CDR3 is made up of 16 amino acids. CDR1 is SGHAT, CDR2 FQNNGV, per germline. The CDR3 spells CASSPAGGPAGDTQYF. In DNA form, the CDR3 reads TGTGCCAGCAGCCCCGCCGGCGGTCCTGCGGGAGATACGCAGTATTTT.

This sequence joins TRBV18 and TRBJ1-3, with 9 bases identical to TRBD1. The germline V gene encodes CDR1 KGHSH and CDR2 LQKENI. With 3 bases clipped from V and 0 bases from J, the junction kept 12 bases outside the gene matches. CDR3 size: 19 residues. The CDR3 sequence is CASSPILQGAFSSGNTIYF. The CDR3 DNA sequence: TGTGCCAGCTCACCGATACTACAGGGGGCCTTTAGCTCTGGAAACACCATATATTTT.

The chain uses TRBV10-3 and TRBJ2-1; perhaps D is TRBD1 or TRBD2 (6 bases each). CDR1 and CDR2 from the germline V gene are ENHRY and SYGVKD. The ends were cut back, 2 bases at V and 9 bases at J, with 17 bases in the middle. The CDR3 runs 15 residues. CDR3 DNA sequence: TGTGCCATCAGTGAGGGGGGGCGCGCTTGGGGTGAGCAGTTCTTC. Protein product: CAISEGGRAWGEQFF.

This chain links TRBV7-9 with TRBJ1-3; no clear D gene. CDR1 and CDR2 (germline): SEHNR, FQNEAQ (reference sequence). V was shortened by 5 bases and J by 2 bases, with 13 bases between the two germline ends. The CDR3 runs to 15 residues. The CDR3 here is CASSRTTIPGNTIYF. CDR3 DNA sequence: TGTGCCAGCAGCCGGACCACGATACCTGGAAACACCATATATTTT.

This chain uses TRBV18 with TRBJ2-2; 9 bases are shared with TRBD1. The CDR3 extends over 17 amino acids. V dropped 10 bases and J dropped 2; count of bases not matched to a gene: 14. The germline CDR1 and CDR2 sequences are KGHSH and LQKENI. In nucleotides, the CDR3 is TGTGCCACCTCGAGGCCCACAGGGGGCCTTAACACCGGGGAGCTGTTTTTT. This sequence encodes CATSRPTGGLNTGELFF.

V gene TRBV15 combines with J gene TRBJ1-3; perhaps TRBD1 as D (6 bases). The V gene lost 1 base and the J gene lost 3 bases, with 10 bases spanning the gap. Looked up from germline, CDR1 is LNHNV and CDR2 is YYDKDF (reference sequence). The CDR3 consists of 15 residues. This chain's CDR3 is CATSRARGNGNTIYF. In DNA form, the CDR3 reads TGTGCCACCAGCAGAGCGAGGGGGAATGGAAACACCATATATTTT.

The J gene is TRBJ1-2, the V gene TRBV6-4; TRBD1 aligns across 7 bases. The CDR3 has 14 residues. The V segment lost 8 bases and the J segment 0 bases; nucleotides outside the gene matches: 6. The V gene's germline CDR1 is MRHNA and CDR2 SNTAGT. CDR3 DNA: TGTGCCAGCGCCGACAGGGATACTAACTATGGCTACACCTTC. It translates to CASADRDTNYGYTF.

In its sample, this clone was seen a few times. The rearrangement links TRBV25-1 to TRBJ2-6; perhaps TRBD1 as D (6 bases). Looked up from germline, CDR1 is MGHDK and CDR2 is SYGVNS. The CDR3 sequence is 13 residues long. V was shortened by 2 bases and J by 12 bases, with 11 bases between the two germline ends. The CDR3 DNA sequence: TGTGCCAGCAGTGAACAGGGGAGTACCGTCCTGACTTTC. Amino acid sequence: CASSEQGSTVLTF.

The chain combines TRBV5-4 with TRBJ2-7, with 11 bases that match TRBD2. This CDR3 region has 14 residues. Trimming removed 1 base from V and 3 bases from J; junction bases left unmatched: 0. CDR1 and CDR2 (germline): SGHNT, YYREEE (reference sequence). The CDR3 protein is CASSLLAGGYEQYF. The CDR3 DNA follows: TGTGCCAGCAGCTTGCTAGCGGGAGGCTACGAGCAGTACTTC.

The V call is TRBV4-2, the J call TRBJ2-7; the D call may be TRBD1 or TRBD2 (5 bases each). The V and J ends lost 0 bases and 2 bases respectively, with 11 bases between them. In germline, CDR1 is LGHNA, CDR2 YNFKEQ. There are 15 residues in the CDR3. The CDR3: CASSQDGAGTYEQYF. The CDR3 DNA reads as TGTGCCAGCAGCCAAGACGGGGCAGGAACCTACGAGCAGTACTTC.

CDR3 nucleotides: TGTGCCAGCTCACCCGGGCAGCACCAAGAGACCCAGTACTTC. It translates to CASSPGQHQETQYF. V is TRBV18 and J is TRBJ2-5; D is ambiguous. V was cut by 3 bases and J by 0 bases, with 8 bases left in between. Germline V gene lookup returns CDR1 KGHSH and CDR2 LQKENI. The CDR3 extends over 14 amino acids.

This sequence joins TRBV7-9 and TRBJ2-4; TRBD1 aligns across 8 bases. In germline, CDR1 is SEHNR, CDR2 FQNEAQ (reference sequence). After removal of 0 bases from V and 6 bases from J, the junction contained 4 bases not matched to a gene. The CDR3 contains 15 residues. The CDR3 protein is CASSLALGQGNIQYF. CDR3 DNA: TGTGCCAGCAGCTTAGCGCTAGGACAGGGAAACATTCAGTACTTC.

For this clone: Other DNA variants within this sample encode the same CDR3. The rearrangement links TRBV7-2 to TRBJ2-7, with 7 nucleotides matching TRBD2. V shed 5 bases and J 0 bases; nucleotides not matched to a gene: 4. CDR3 length equals 14 residues. Germline CDR1 reads SGHTA; CDR2 reads FQGNSA. The CDR3 loop is CASSPSGNSYEQYF. The DNA for the CDR3 is TGTGCCAGCAGCCCCAGCGGGAACTCCTACGAGCAGTACTTC.

V gene TRBV5-4 combines with J gene TRBJ1-2, with D uncertain. The CDR3 totals 13 residues. Germline-derived CDR1 and CDR2 are SGHNT and YYREEE (reference sequence). Trimming shortened V by 0 bases and J by 4 bases, and 7 bases separated the two germline ends. The CDR3 nucleotides read TGTGCCAGCAGCTTGGTTGGGCTCTATGGCTACACCTTC. Amino acid sequence: CASSLVGLYGYTF.

The chain is built from TRBV2 and TRBJ2-7, with 8 bases aligning to TRBD2. From germline, CDR1 is SNHLY and CDR2 FYNNEI. This CDR3 is 13 amino acids long. V lost 4 bases, J lost 3 bases, and 2 bases stayed unmatched. The CDR3 bases are TGTGCCAGCAGTGGTCGGGAGGGCTACGAGCAGTACTTC. Protein product: CASSGREGYEQYF.

V is TRBV9 and J is TRBJ2-5; D is perhaps TRBD2 (6 bases). This CDR3 spans 15 amino acids. Germline-derived CDR1 and CDR2 are SGDLS and YYNGEE. Trimming cost V 1 base and J 5 bases, with 15 bases left between them. CDR3 in DNA: TGTGCCAGCAGCGTAACACTTGGGCTAGCGGAGACCCAGTACTTC. Translating it yields CASSVTLGLAETQYF.

This clone was seen once. In DNA, the CDR3 is TGTGCCAGCAGCTACGGAGGGGTGACCGGGGAGCTGTTTTTT. It specifies CASSYGGVTGELFF. This chain joins TRBV11-3 and TRBJ2-2; a weak D match, TRBD2 (6 bases). Between the trimmed V and J ends, which lost 4 bases and 5 bases, there was a span of 11 bases. The germline V gene encodes CDR1 SGHNT and CDR2 YENEEA. The CDR3 loop spans 14 amino acids.

V usage is TRBV6-5 and J usage is TRBJ2-1; maybe TRBD1 (5 bases). Between the trimmed V and J ends, which lost 2 bases and 12 bases, there was a span of 17 bases. CDR1 MNHEY and CDR2 SVGAGI come from the germline V gene. CDR3 size: 14 residues. The CDR3 DNA reads TGTGCCAGCAGTTACGGGGCAGGGTTACAAGGGCAGTTCTTC. Translated: CASSYGAGLQGQFF.

CDR3 residues: CASSSVGRLMSTDTQYF. The CDR3 nucleotides are TGTGCCAGCAGCTCCGTGGGCCGACTTATGAGCACAGATACGCAGTATTTT. The chain carries TRBV7-9 and TRBJ2-3; D remains ambiguous. There are 17 residues in the CDR3. The V and J ends lost 4 bases and 0 bases respectively, with 17 bases between them. CDR1 and CDR2 from the germline V gene are SEHNR and FQNEAQ (reference sequence).

The gene calls are TRBV20-1 and TRBJ1-2; D is unclear. V lost 6 bases to trimming and J lost 3 bases, with 8 bases between them. The CDR3 loop spans 11 amino acids. Germline-derived CDR1 and CDR2 are DFQATT and SNEGSKA (reference sequence). Here the CDR3 reads CSAPMDYGYTF. Here the CDR3 DNA reads TGCAGTGCGCCCATGGACTATGGCTACACCTTC.

This chain connects TRBV29-1 to TRBJ1-2; 11 nucleotides line up with TRBD1. This CDR3 region has 15 residues. In germline, CDR1 is SQVTM, CDR2 ANQGSEA. V was pared by 0 bases and J by 6 bases, with 6 bases of the junction left unmatched. The CDR3 bases are TGCAGCGTTGAAGATTGGACAGGGGGCGAGAATGGCTACACCTTC. Its translation: CSVEDWTGGENGYTF.

This clone was detected once. The chain links TRBV5-5 to TRBJ2-1, with unresolved D. The CDR3 has 14 residues. Trimming removed 4 bases at V and 0 bases at J, with 8 bases between. Germline-derived CDR1 and CDR2 are SGHKS and YYEKEE (reference sequence). The CDR3 DNA follows: TGTGCCAGCAGCGTGACGTACTCCTACAATGAGCAGTTCTTC. Its translation: CASSVTYSYNEQFF.

The V call is TRBV6-5, the J call TRBJ2-7, with TRBD1 identical over 9 bases. The CDR3 sequence is 13 residues long. Per the germline V gene, CDR1 is MNHEY and CDR2 is SVGAGI. Germline trimming cut 6 bases from V and 3 bases from J; bases unmatched to any gene: 3. CDR3 coding DNA: TGTGCCAGCAGCACGACAGGGGGCTACGAGCAGTACTTC. Protein product: CASSTTGGYEQYF.

V gene TRBV6-1 combines with J gene TRBJ1-2; 11 bases are a match to TRBD1. V lost 0 bases and J lost 5; bases outside the gene matches: 5. The CDR3 extends over 16 amino acids. Germline-derived CDR1 and CDR2 are MNHNS and SASEGT. The CDR3 spells CASSEAHGQGAYGYTF. The CDR3 bases are TGTGCCAGCAGTGAAGCCCACGGACAGGGGGCATATGGCTACACCTTC.

This clone has just a few counts. The chain has TRBV19 and TRBJ1-1; weak D call: TRBD1 (6 bases). The CDR3 length is 16 residues. Trimming took off 0 bases at V and 0 bases at J, with 11 bases between the two ends. Germline V gene data show CDR1 as LNHDA and CDR2 as SQIVND (reference sequence). The CDR3 region is CASSIEGPGVNTEAFF. The DNA for the CDR3 is TGTGCCAGTAGTATAGAGGGTCCAGGGGTGAACACTGAAGCTTTCTTT.

This chain uses TRBV5-1 with TRBJ2-7; TRBD1 matches at 10 bases. V was pared by 4 bases and J by 2 bases, with 6 bases of the junction left unmatched. The germline V gene encodes CDR1 SGHRS and CDR2 YFSETQ. The length of the CDR3 is 15 residues. The CDR3 DNA sequence: TGCGCCAGCAGCACCCAGACAGGGGGCGCCTACGAGCAGTACTTC. Translation: CASSTQTGGAYEQYF.

This sequence joins TRBV18 and TRBJ2-7, with D maybe TRBD1 (6 bases). The germline V gene has CDR1 KGHSH and CDR2 LQKENI. Trimming took off 2 bases at V and 7 bases at J, with 15 bases between the two ends. The length of the CDR3 is 14 residues. The CDR3 nucleotides read TGTGCCAGCTCACCAGGTTTTACAAGGGGGGAGCAGTACTTC. It is translated as CASSPGFTRGEQYF.